This is a list of T cell receptor beta chains from one sample in a study of CD8+ T cells in alopecia areata. Profiling relied on immunoSEQ multiplex PCR, and the TCRdb table lists in-frame clones only, not all of them. Counted here are under 200,000 clones, approximately 57% occurring once; the ten biggest clones make up approximately 15%. The specimen was CD4+ T cells sorted from blood, collected at week 24, from a patient treated with tofacitinib. These receptors came from a human donor with alopecia areata. CDR3s include the opening cysteine and the closing phenylalanine or tryptophan. The D gene is left open where the match is weak. For some rows the clone size is stated as once, few or many, or as a class when expanded; others skip it.

TRBJ1-1 once TRBD1 TRBV5-1 TGCGCCAGCAGCCCGGGACAGGCGAACACTGAAGCTTTCTTT CASSPGQANTEAFF
TRBJ1-1 NA TRBD1 TRBV29-1 TGCAGCGTGGACAGGGGAGGGACTGAAGCTTTCTTT CSVDRGGTEAFF
TRBJ2-7 NA NA TRBV7-2 TGTGCCAGCAGTCGCCGGGACACCTCCGGCGAGCAGTACTTC CASSRRDTSGEQYF
TRBJ1-5 few TRBD1 TRBV5-6 TGTGCCAGCAGCAAAGACAGGGGGATGAGTCAGCCCCAGCATTTT CASSKDRGMSQPQHF
TRBJ2-2 NA TRBD1 TRBV5-1 TGCGCCAGCAGCGGGGACAGGGCGGCCGGGGAGCTGTTTTTT CASSGDRAAGELFF
TRBJ2-3 NA NA TRBV7-9 TGTGCCAGCATTGGCGTAGCCACAGATACGCAGTATTTT CASIGVATDTQYF
TRBJ2-7 NA TRBD1 TRBV7-3 TGTGCCAGCAGCTTAGACAGGGGACCCTACGAGCAGTACTTC CASSLDRGPYEQYF
TRBJ1-1 NA NA TRBV6-1 TGTGCCAGCAGCCAAATCTGGGGTGGCACTGAAGCTTTCTTT CASSQIWGGTEAFF
TRBJ1-1 NA NA TRBV30 TGTGCCTGGTTTCCCCTCAGGTGGGGGGTTGAAGCTTTCTTT CAWFPLRWGVEAFF
TRBJ1-2 NA NA TRBV6-5 TGTGCCAGCAGTTATAAGGCGGGATATGGCTACACCTTC CASSYKAGYGYTF
TRBJ2-5 NA TRBD1 TRBV5-1 TGCGCCAGCAGCTTGGCCGGGACAGAAGAGACCCAGTACTTC CASSLAGTEETQYF
TRBJ2-7 NA NA TRBV2 TGTGCCAGCATGGGTGACTGGTACGAGCAGTACTTC CASMGDWYEQYF
TRBJ1-5 few NA TRBV19 TGTGCCAGTGTCGACAGGCAGCACGGCAATCAGCCCCAGCATTTT CASVDRQHGNQPQHF
TRBJ2-5 NA NA TRBV15 TGTGCCACCAGCATCGGGGCTTTCCAAGAGACCCAGTACTTC CATSIGAFQETQYF
TRBJ1-5 NA NA TRBV5-1 TGCGCCAGCAGCTTGGATTCTGCGTCGGGAGGTCAGCCCCAGCATTTT CASSLDSASGGQPQHF
TRBJ2-7 NA NA TRBV29-1 TGCAGTGTCGGAGGGAGCTCCTACGAGCAGTACTTC CSVGGSSYEQYF
TRBJ1-6 NA NA TRBV6-5 TGTGCCAGCACCGTGTCTGGTCAGGGTTTTTCACCCCTCCACTTT CASTVSGQGFSPLHF
TRBJ1-1 NA NA TRBV7-2 TGTGCCAGCAGCACAGGGTCTCGCATTAAAGCTTTCTTT CASSTGSRIKAFF
TRBJ2-5 NA NA TRBV2 TGTGCCAGCAGTGATTTACCCGGAGGAGAGACCCAGTACTTC CASSDLPGGETQYF
TRBJ1-2 NA NA TRBV18 TGTGCCAGCTCACCAGGGTTCAACTATGGCTACACCTTC CASSPGFNYGYTF
TRBJ2-2 few NA TRBV2 TGTGCCAGCAGAGAGACAGGAGCGAACACCGGGGAGCTGTTTTTT CASRETGANTGELFF
TRBJ2-3 NA NA TRBV30 TGTGCCTGGAGTGTAGGTATTACCGATACGCAGTATTTT CAWSVGITDTQYF
TRBJ2-7 few NA TRBV11-2 TGTGCCAGCAGCTTAGCCACCAGCGAGCAGTACTTC CASSLATSEQYF
TRBJ2-5 few NA TRBV11-2 TGTGCCAGCAGCTTAGGATCAGCCCAAGAGACCCAGTACTTC CASSLGSAQETQYF
TRBJ2-1 few NA TRBV30 TGTGCCTGGAGTGTACAGGTCCACAATGAGCAGTTCTTC CAWSVQVHNEQFF
TRBJ2-5 NA NA TRBV4-1 TGCGCCAGCAGCCAAGATCGGGCCCGAGAGACCCAGTACTTC CASSQDRARETQYF
TRBJ2-5 few TRBD1 TRBV9 TGTGCCAGCAGCGTTGGGACAGTGGGACAAGAGACCCAGTACTTC CASSVGTVGQETQYF
TRBJ1-2 few TRBD1 TRBV27 TGTGCCAGCAGTGACTTAACTCAGGGGGCGATACGCTATGGCTACACCTTC CASSDLTQGAIRYGYTF
TRBJ1-2 NA TRBD1 TRBV19 TGTGCCAGTGGACAGGGGGCCCGTCACCTCTATGGCTACACCTTC CASGQGARHLYGYTF
TRBJ1-6 few NA TRBV7-9 TGTGCCAGCAGCTTTGGGGCCGGCTCACCCCTCCACTTT CASSFGAGSPLHF
TRBJ1-6 once NA TRBV30 TGTGCCTGGAGTAGGACGGGGAACCTCCACTTT CAWSRTGNLHF
TRBJ1-2 NA TRBD1 TRBV5-6 TGTGCCAGCAGCCAAGATTTGACAGGGTCCCCGTGGGGCTACACCTTC CASSQDLTGSPWGYTF
TRBJ1-1 few NA TRBV5-6 TGTGCCAGCAGCGTTAACACTGAAGCTTTCTTT CASSVNTEAFF
TRBJ2-3 NA NA TRBV9 TGTGCCAGCAGCCCAAGCCATGCCACAGATACGCAGTATTTT CASSPSHATDTQYF
TRBJ2-7 NA NA TRBV5-1 TGCGCCAGCAGCACCAGCTCCTACGAGCAGTACTTC CASSTSSYEQYF
TRBJ2-7 NA TRBD1 TRBV5-6 TGTGCCAGCAGTTCAACGGGACAGCCGCGTCTGAGATTC CASSSTGQPRLRF
TRBJ2-3 NA NA TRBV7-2 TGTGCCAGCAGCTCCCGGCGGGCAGCACGGGATACGCAGTATTTT CASSSRRAARDTQYF
TRBJ1-5 NA NA TRBV4-2 TGTGCCAGCAGCCCCGGGAGCACCAATCAGCCCCAGCATTTT CASSPGSTNQPQHF
TRBJ2-5 NA NA TRBV29-1 TGCAGCGGCCAACAAGGGGCGTCTCTGGGGACCCAGTACTTC CSGQQGASLGTQYF
TRBJ1-1 NA NA TRBV5-1 TGCGCCAGCAGCTCGGGAGGATGGAGACTGGGGACTGAAGCTTTCTTT CASSSGGWRLGTEAFF
TRBJ2-3 NA NA TRBV29-1 TGCAGCGTCGTGCGAGGAAACACAGATACGCAGTATTTT CSVVRGNTDTQYF
TRBJ2-7 NA TRBD1 TRBV10-3 TGTGCCACCCTAGACCCGACAGGGACCCACGAGCAGTACTTC CATLDPTGTHEQYF
TRBJ2-7 NA NA TRBV5-1 TGCGCCAGCAGCTTGGAGGTAGGGGGATTGTACGAGCAGTACTTC CASSLEVGGLYEQYF
TRBJ1-5 few NA TRBV29-1 TGCAGCGTTGCGGGGAGCGATCAGCCCCAGCATTTT CSVAGSDQPQHF
TRBJ2-5 few TRBD1 TRBV5-1 TGCGCCAGCAGCTTGTTGGGACAGGGCGCCCAAGAGACCCAGTACTTC CASSLLGQGAQETQYF
TRBJ2-3 few NA TRBV30 TGTGCCTGGACCCTGGGCGGGGTTGGCACAGATACGCAGTATTTT CAWTLGGVGTDTQYF
TRBJ2-5 NA TRBD1 TRBV29-1 TGCAGCGTGGACAGGCAGGAGACCCAGTACTTC CSVDRQETQYF
TRBJ2-2 NA TRBD1 TRBV2 TGTGCCAGCAGTCCAGGGGGCTACGGCACCGGGGAGCTGTTTTTT CASSPGGYGTGELFF
TRBJ2-7 NA NA TRBV5-4 TGTGCCAGCAGCCAGGGTTTGGTGGGCTCCTACGAGCAGTACTTC CASSQGLVGSYEQYF
TRBJ2-3 NA NA TRBV5-1 TGCGCCAGCAGCACACTCCGGACACGCACAGATACGCAGTATTTT CASSTLRTRTDTQYF
TRBJ1-5 few NA TRBV30 TGTGCCTGGAGTGTACTTGGGGGGCATCAGCCCCAGCATTTT CAWSVLGGHQPQHF
TRBJ2-3 NA NA TRBV29-1 TGCAGCCTTGGAGGCAGAAACACAGATACGCAGTATTTT CSLGGRNTDTQYF
TRBJ2-6 NA TRBD1 TRBV29-1 TGCAGCGTTCCTGTAGGACAGGGCTCTGGGGCCAACGTCCTGACTTTC CSVPVGQGSGANVLTF
TRBJ1-1 NA NA TRBV29-1 TGCAGCGTTGTTGATAGCCCCGGGGAAGCTTTCTTT CSVVDSPGEAFF
TRBJ2-5 NA NA TRBV11-2 TGTGCCAGCAGCTCGGGACTGCAAGAGACCCAGTACTTC CASSSGLQETQYF
TRBJ2-1 few TRBD1 TRBV11-2 TGTGCCAGCACCTTAGCGGACAGGGTGGGCAATGAGCAGTTCTTC CASTLADRVGNEQFF
TRBJ1-1 few NA TRBV29-1 TGCAGCGTGTCGTCGGCGAACACTGAAGCTTTCTTT CSVSSANTEAFF
TRBJ2-3 once NA TRBV30 TGTGCCTGGAGTGGGGGGGCAGATACGCAGTATTTT CAWSGGADTQYF
TRBJ2-2 NA NA TRBV7-6 TGTGCCAGCAGCTTAGCGGTCACCAACACCGGGGAGCTGTTTTTT CASSLAVTNTGELFF